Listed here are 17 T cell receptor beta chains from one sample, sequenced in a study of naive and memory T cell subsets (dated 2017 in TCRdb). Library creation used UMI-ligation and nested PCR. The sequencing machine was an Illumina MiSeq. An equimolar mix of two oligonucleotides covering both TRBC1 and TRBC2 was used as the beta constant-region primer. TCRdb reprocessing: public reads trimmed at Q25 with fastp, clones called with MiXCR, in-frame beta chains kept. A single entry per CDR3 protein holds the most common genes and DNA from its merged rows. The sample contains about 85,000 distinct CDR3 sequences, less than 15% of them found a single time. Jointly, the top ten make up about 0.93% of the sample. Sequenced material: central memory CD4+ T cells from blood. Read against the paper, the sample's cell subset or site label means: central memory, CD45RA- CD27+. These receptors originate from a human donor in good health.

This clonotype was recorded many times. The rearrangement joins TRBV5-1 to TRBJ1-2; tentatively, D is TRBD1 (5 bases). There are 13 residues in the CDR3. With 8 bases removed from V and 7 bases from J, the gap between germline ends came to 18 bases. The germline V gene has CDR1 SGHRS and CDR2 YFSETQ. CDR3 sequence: CASTDTSGGGYTF. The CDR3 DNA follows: TGCGCCAGTACGGACACGTCGGGGGGTGGCTACACCTTC.

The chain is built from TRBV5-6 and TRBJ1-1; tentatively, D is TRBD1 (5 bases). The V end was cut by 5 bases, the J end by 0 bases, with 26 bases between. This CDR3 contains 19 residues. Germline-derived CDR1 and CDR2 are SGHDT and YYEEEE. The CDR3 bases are TGTGCCAGCAGTTCCCTGCTTACAGGTCTCGCGGGCATGAACACTGAAGCTTTCTTT. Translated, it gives CASSSLLTGLAGMNTEAFF.

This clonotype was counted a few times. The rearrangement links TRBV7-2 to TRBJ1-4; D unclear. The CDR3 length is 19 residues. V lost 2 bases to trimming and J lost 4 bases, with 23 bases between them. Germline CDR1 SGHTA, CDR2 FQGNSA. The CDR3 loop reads CASSLSVRSPPAYNEKLFF. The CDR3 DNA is TGTGCCAGCAGCTTATCGGTCAGGAGTCCACCGGCCTATAATGAAAAACTGTTTTTT.

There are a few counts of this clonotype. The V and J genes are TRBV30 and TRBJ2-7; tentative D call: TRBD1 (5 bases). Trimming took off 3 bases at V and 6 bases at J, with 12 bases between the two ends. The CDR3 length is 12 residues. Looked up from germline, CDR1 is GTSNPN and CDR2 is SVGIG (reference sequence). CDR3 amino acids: CAWSVGHREQYF. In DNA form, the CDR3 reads TGTGCCTGGAGCGTTGGACACCGCGAGCAGTACTTC.

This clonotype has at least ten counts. The CDR3 is CASSYQTRGTQETQYF. CDR3 bases: TGTGCCAGCAGTTACCAGACTCGCGGCACCCAAGAGACCCAGTACTTC. The gene calls are TRBV6-6 and TRBJ2-5; D unclear. Germline loops: CDR1 MNHNY, CDR2 SVGAGI (reference sequence). CDR3 length: 16 residues. Trimming took 2 bases from V and 1 from J, leaving 14 bases between them.

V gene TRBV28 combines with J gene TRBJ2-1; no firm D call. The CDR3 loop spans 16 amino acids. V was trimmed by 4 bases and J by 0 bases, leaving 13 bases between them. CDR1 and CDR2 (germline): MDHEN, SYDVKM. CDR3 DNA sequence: TGTGCCAGCAGTTCGGTCCGTCCGACCTCCTACAATGAGCAGTTCTTC. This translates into CASSSVRPTSYNEQFF.

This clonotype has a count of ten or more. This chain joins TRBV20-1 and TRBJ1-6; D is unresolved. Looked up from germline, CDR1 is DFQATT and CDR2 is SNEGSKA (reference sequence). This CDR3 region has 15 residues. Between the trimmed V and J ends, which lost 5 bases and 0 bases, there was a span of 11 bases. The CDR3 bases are TGCAGTGCTGCGCATTTTCACTCCTATAATTCACCCCTCCACTTT. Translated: CSAAHFHSYNSPLHF.

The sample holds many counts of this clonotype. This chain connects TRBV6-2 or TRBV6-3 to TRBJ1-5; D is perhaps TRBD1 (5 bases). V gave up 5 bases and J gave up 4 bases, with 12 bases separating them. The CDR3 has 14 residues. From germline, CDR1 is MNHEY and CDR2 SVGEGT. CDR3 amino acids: CASSTGRYNQPQHF. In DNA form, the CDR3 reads TGTGCCAGCAGTACGGGACGGTATAATCAGCCCCAGCATTTT.

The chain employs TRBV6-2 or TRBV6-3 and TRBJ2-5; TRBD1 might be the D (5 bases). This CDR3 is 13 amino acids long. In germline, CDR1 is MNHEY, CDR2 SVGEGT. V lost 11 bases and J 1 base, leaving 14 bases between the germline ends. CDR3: CAGKLGRQETQYF. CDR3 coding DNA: TGTGCCGGAAAACTGGGGCGCCAAGAGACCCAGTACTTC.

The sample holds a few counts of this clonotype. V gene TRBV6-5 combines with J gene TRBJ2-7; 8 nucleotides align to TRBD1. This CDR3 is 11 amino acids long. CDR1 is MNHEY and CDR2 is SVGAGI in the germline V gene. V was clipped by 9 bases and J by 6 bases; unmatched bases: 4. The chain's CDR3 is CASGQGGEQYF. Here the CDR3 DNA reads TGTGCCAGTGGACAGGGCGGCGAGCAGTACTTC.

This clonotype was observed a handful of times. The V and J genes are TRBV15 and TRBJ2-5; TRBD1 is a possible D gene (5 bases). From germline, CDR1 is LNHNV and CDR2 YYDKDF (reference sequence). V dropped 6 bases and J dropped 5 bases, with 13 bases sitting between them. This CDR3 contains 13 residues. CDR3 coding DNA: TGTGCCACCAGTAGAAGCAGGGTCGAGACCCAGTACTTC. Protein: CATSRSRVETQYF.

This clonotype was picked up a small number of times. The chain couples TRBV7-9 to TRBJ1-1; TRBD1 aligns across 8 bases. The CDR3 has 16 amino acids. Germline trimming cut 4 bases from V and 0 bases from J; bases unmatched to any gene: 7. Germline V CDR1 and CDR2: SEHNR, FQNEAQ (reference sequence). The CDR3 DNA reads TGTGCCAGCAGCTCGTTCCTGGACAGGGTGAACACTGAAGCTTTCTTT. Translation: CASSSFLDRVNTEAFF.

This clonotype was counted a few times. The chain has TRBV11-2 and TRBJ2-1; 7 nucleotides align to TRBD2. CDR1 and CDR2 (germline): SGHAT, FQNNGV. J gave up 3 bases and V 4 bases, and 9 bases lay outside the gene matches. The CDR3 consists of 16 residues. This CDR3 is CASSSLRGSFYNEQFF. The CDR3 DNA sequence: TGTGCCAGCAGCTCACTCCGCGGGAGTTTCTACAATGAGCAGTTCTTC.

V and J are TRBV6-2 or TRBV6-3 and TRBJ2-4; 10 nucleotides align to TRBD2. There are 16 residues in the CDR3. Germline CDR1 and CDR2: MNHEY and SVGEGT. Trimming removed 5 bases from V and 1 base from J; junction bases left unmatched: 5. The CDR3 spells CASSERTSGAKNIQYF. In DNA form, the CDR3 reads TGTGCCAGCAGTGAGAGGACTAGCGGTGCCAAAAACATTCAGTACTTC.

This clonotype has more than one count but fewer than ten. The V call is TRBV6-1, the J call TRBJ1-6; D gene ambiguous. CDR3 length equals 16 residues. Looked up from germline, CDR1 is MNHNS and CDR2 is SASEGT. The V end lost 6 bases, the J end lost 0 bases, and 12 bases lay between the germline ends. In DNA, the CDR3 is TGTGCCAGCAGCTTTGGGCCGAGCTCCTATAATTCACCCCTCCACTTT. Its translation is CASSFGPSSYNSPLHF.

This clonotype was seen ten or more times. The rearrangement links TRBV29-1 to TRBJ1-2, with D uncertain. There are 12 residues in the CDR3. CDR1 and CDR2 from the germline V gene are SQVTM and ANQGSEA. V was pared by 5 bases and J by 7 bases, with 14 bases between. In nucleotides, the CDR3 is TGCAGCGTTCTTGGAGCTTCCCTTGGCTACACCTTC. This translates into CSVLGASLGYTF.

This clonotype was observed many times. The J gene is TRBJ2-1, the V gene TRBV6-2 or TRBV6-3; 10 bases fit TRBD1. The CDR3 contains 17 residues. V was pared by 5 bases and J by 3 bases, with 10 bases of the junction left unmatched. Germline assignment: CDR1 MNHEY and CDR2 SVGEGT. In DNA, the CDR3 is TGTGCCAGCAGTACTGGGGTAGGACAGGGGGGCTACAATGAGCAGTTCTTC. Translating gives CASSTGVGQGGYNEQFF.